Here is one TCR beta chain with its context. Its specificity is not known. The PCR had 60 Vbeta and 13 Jbeta primers. Clones were sequenced by immunoSEQ multiplex PCR, and TCRdb holds only the in-frame ones, with some missing. The table lists tens of thousands of clones, approximately 70% of them singletons, with 22% in the top ten. Germline CDR1 LGHNA, CDR2 YSLEER. Trimming took 4 bases from V and 0 from J, leaving 12 bases between them. The CDR3 has 15 residues. The data are from a study of cytomegalovirus exposure and HLA in healthy donors. Each donor's status was that of a healthy bone marrow donor. There were likely unrecorded immune exposures, though donors were nominally healthy when sampled. General study findings and limits: In a later analysis, a missense DCLRE1C variant was linked to TCR beta V- and J-gene trimming. Sequences of the TCR beta chain were said to predict the HLA-A and HLA-B alleles of most subjects accurately.

The chain has TRBV4-3 and TRBJ1-2; D possibly corresponds to TRBD1 (5 bases). The TCR sequence derives from a woman between 50 and 59 years old in good health and CMV-seropositive. Input material: PBMCs. Written as DNA, the CDR3 is TGCGCCAGCAGCCGAGAGAAGGGGTCTAACTATGGCTACACCTTC. Its translation: CASSREKGSNYGYTF.